This T cell receptor (beta chain) derives from a study of cytomegalovirus exposure and HLA in healthy donors (dated by TCRdb to 2017 to 2019). Some background on the complete study: In an earlier analysis of some 610 of the donors, around 290 Gb of sequence data and 90 million to 120 million unique TCR beta sequences from roughly 200 million T cells were reported. Approximately 300 gigabases of sequencing data and around 88 million unique TCR sequences made up an early release that covered nearly 650 HLA-typed donors. Of the roughly 410 genotyped donors, more than 75% were placed in the genetic ancestry cluster associated with self-reported Caucasian donors. The study was designed to test whether signatures of past pathogen exposure could be identified by cataloging public T cell receptors. The study used immunosequencing to profile the T cell repertoires of approximately 650 subjects and linked those repertoires to cytomegalovirus serostatus. Along with the approximately 700-subject first cohort, a separate validation cohort of over 90 different subjects was used. To predict cytomegalovirus infection status, the study brought together high-throughput TCR immunosequencing, statistical association of individual TCRs with disease status, and machine learning. A later analysis re-examined previously published TCR beta repertoires from more than 650 donors and added high-resolution HLA genotyping to investigate patterns of TCR occurrence. Rather than drawing on any new phenotypic data, the later analysis identified candidate immune exposures from TCR beta sequences and the way those sequences occurred across donors. An earlier analysis of about 600 of the donors used high-throughput TCR beta sequencing to judge whether each TCR beta V gene segment behaved as functional or pseudogenic. Donor age, sex, ethnicity and CMV serostatus were compiled alongside the repertoire data. A later genetic analysis took genome-wide SNP genotypes for about 65% of the roughly 670 donors and used that subset as a discovery cohort. All discovery cohort repertoires had been generated using a single sequencing platform. Class I and class II HLA loci were covered by the typing at four-digit resolution. The number of donors typed differed by locus, with about 620-630 for A, B, C, DRB1 and DQB1, around 560 for DQA1, approximately 570 for DPA1, and approximately 470 for DPB1. About five DR-DQ haplotypes were treated as single units for association and clustering because of strong linkage in the cohort. Across 398 genotyped donors of the cohort, an average of about 240,000 unique TCR beta nucleotide sequences per donor were sequenced, and around 19% of those sequences were non-productive.

Based on the germline V gene, the CDR1 and CDR2 sequences are MNHEY and SVGAGI. V drops 3 bases and J drops 11 bases, leaving 21 bases in between. Taken from cysteine to phenylalanine, the CDR3 has 15 residues. Only the CDR3 DNA stays, 45 bases, in frame from base 1. The cohort comprised around 700 healthy bone marrow donors. At the time of sampling, all cohort members were nominally healthy, though unrecorded immune exposures were likely present. The donor was CMV seronegative and was included in the group of several hundred seronegative cohort members. A peripheral blood sample was collected from each donor, and TCR beta sequencing was performed on peripheral blood mononuclear cells. Genomic DNA extraction from the blood cell samples was performed with the Qiagen DNeasy Blood Extraction Kit. This clone was seen only a few times. The target of this receptor is not known. No base quality information exists; no much larger clone differs at one position.

Here is what the overall study found, with its caveats: Roughly uniform sequencing depth across donors was assumed in presence/absence analyses, although this assumption may not hold. The classifier was reported to diagnose cytomegalovirus status with high specificity and sensitivity in both the original and validation cohorts. The cohort was sequenced for TCR beta chains only, and without alpha or paired-chain data the features that could be detected were limited. V-gene and J-gene trimming of TCR beta chains was associated with a missense DCLRE1C variant in a later genetic analysis, and the association was replicated in an independent cohort. According to the authors, the approach could potentially be generalized to other disease states and immunological phenotypes. Strong co-occurrence of HLA alleles, especially DR and DQ, made assigning TCR associations to individual alleles difficult. A later analysis associated some 17,000 TCR beta sequences with specific HLA alleles at a false discovery rate of 0.05. In vitro tests confirmed that a few of the cytomegalovirus-associated TCR beta chains recognize cytomegalovirus antigens. In a later analysis, HLA-associated TCR beta chains showed more clonal expansion and lower generation probabilities than non-associated chains that were equally common. The study listed over 150 TCR beta chains as associated with cytomegalovirus. Because HLA typing was unavailable for some donors at each locus, only the typed subset was used in association tests. According to a later analysis, TCR association rates differed among HLA loci, with DRB1 alleles showing the most associated TCRs and HLA-C alleles showing the fewest. In an earlier analysis of several hundred of the donors, most TCR beta V segments were observed in productive rearrangements about 87% or about 30% of the time, broadly matching IMGT annotations. Correlated functional status among segregating V segments might be attributable to linkage disequilibrium, but an unknown experimental factor could not be ruled out. Across donors, most TCR sequences were observed very rarely, whereas some public TCRs were present in many individuals. In a later genetic analysis, fewer N-insertions in productive TCRs were reported among donors in an Asian-associated ancestry cluster than the roughly 640-donor mean. Because the 87-base-pair reads could not distinguish some IMGT-functional V segments, including TRBV6-2 and TRBV6-3, those segments were excluded. In a later analysis, most CMV-associated TCR beta chains were found to appear HLA-restricted, with HLA associations seemingly driven largely by CMV exposure. Several of the top co-occurrence clusters appeared to be linked to parvovirus B19, influenza, CMV and Epstein-Barr virus, according to a later analysis. The earlier analysis of 587 of the donors excluded some 16 rarely observed V segments, including chromosome 9 orphons, because counts were too low. A group of highly shared sequence variants was considered likely to be a technical artifact of the sequencing pipeline. The only immune exposure information available for the cohort was CMV serostatus. A further reported finding was that TCR beta sequences accurately predicted the HLA-A and HLA-B alleles for most subjects in the first cohort.

The library was made by the immunoSEQ multiplex PCR assay. For the multiplex PCR, a mixture combining 60 forward primers for TCR Vbeta segments and 13 reverse primers for TCR Jbeta segments was used. A multiplex PCR assay on genomic DNA amplified the CDR3 region of rearranged TCR beta genes. The Illumina HiSeq System was used to sequence the amplified TCR beta libraries as 87-base-pair reads. The paper's processing steps were these. In a later analysis, approximately 74 million unique TCR beta chains were counted across the roughly 700 repertoires, and around 11 million of these chains were shared by at least two donors. A nearest-neighbor algorithm error-corrected the raw reads and collapsed the reads into unique sequences, merging closely related sequences to remove PCR and sequencing errors. CDR3 sequences were aligned to IMGT reference sequences to assign V, D and J gene segments. For a sequence to be retained, at least a six-nucleotide match to both a V gene segment and a J gene segment was required. Rearrangements were classified as productive when the CDR3 lacked stop codons and remained in frame with V and J, and all other rearrangements were classified as non-productive. CDR3 was defined according to IMGT convention as the region running from the second conserved V-encoded cysteine to the conserved J-encoded phenylalanine. The earlier analysis of 500 to 750 of the donors excluded any sequence lacking an unambiguous match to a single V gene segment. In an earlier analysis of 450 to 750 of the donors, a V segment was called functional when productive rearrangements were above 56.7%, and segregating when the standard deviation between donors exceeded 5%. A statistical classification framework was developed to diagnose cytomegalovirus status using the catalog of TCR beta chain sequences. In a later analysis, V and J genes were assigned by comparing TCR nucleotide sequences against IMGT/GENE-DB human TR gene sequences. The TCRdist pipeline was used in a later analysis to assign CDR3 sequences and most-parsimonious VDJ recombination scenarios. A later analysis defined each TCR beta chain by its CDR3 amino acid sequence plus V-gene family, and excluded reads lacking a unique V-gene family. To address suspected cross-contamination and a sequencing artifact, a later analysis removed under 600 highly shared, low-generation-probability nucleotide sequences. In a later analysis, a clonal expansion index was calculated for each public chain from normalized within-repertoire ranks of inferred template counts. In a later analysis, generation probabilities were computed with a VDJ recombination model fitted to out-of-frame rearrangements, and the resulting probabilities were checked against IGoR. Hypergeometric tests were used in a later analysis to score TCR-TCR, TCR-HLA and TCR-CMV co-occurrence, with a repertoire-size bias correction applied to the TCR pairs. To estimate false discovery rates, a later analysis permuted the HLA or CMV assignments 20 times. A later analysis grouped co-occurring TCRs with DBSCAN, adding TCRdist sequence similarity when clustering within HLA-allele-positive subsets. Repertoires with fewer than 30,000 or more than 120,000 public chains were left out of co-occurrence clustering, as were about 5 repertoires with anomalous nucleotide sharing. In TCRdb, the immuneACCESS table is reduced to in-frame sequences with V and J assigned. These tables do not hold every clone; where another copy was compared, an unresolved V gene accounts for under half, and the others remain unexplained. The V and J calls and clone size were taken over from that table, and D and trimming were inferred from the DNA. The sample records tens of thousands of clones, roughly four fifths of which are singletons. The top ten clonotypes cover approximately 4.3% of the sample.

The chain couples TRBV6-5 to TRBJ2-3; the D gene is possibly TRBD2, with 6 bases matching. The source is a man younger than 40 in good health and CMV-seronegative. Sequencing was done on a sample of PBMCs. In nucleotide form, the sequence is TGTGCCAGCAGTTATTTAGTCCCCCCCGGGCGGGGGCAGTATTTT. It codes for CASSYLVPPGRGQYF.